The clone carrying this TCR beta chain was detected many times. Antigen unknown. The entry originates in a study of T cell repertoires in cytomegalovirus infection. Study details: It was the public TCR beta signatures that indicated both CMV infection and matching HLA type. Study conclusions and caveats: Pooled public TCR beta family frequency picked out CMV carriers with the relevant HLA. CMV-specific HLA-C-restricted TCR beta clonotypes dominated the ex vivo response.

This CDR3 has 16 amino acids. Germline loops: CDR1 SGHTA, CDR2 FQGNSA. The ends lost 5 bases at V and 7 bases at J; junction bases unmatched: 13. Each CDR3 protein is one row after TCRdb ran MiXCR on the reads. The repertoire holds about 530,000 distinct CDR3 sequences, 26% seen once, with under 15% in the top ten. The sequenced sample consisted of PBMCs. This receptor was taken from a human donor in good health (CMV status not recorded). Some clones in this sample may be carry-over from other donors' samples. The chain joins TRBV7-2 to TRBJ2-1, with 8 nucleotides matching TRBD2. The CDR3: CASSPATSGKGNEQFF. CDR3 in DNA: TGTGCCAGCAGCCCGGCAACTAGCGGAAAAGGGAATGAGCAGTTCTTC.